The following is a T cell receptor beta chain sequence with its context. This entry belongs to a study of blood T cell repertoires in COVID-19. Study-wide context: COVID-19 samples, acute and convalescent, were from the United States, Italy and Spain.

The CDR3 spans 15 residues. V was trimmed by 5 bases and J by 7 bases, leaving 17 bases between them. In germline, CDR1 is LNHDA, CDR2 SQIVND (reference sequence). Clones were read by immunoSEQ multiplex PCR, and TCRdb kept only the in-frame ones, dropping some. Counted here are some 31,000 clones, roughly 90% occurring once; the ten biggest clones make up around 1.5%. J is TRBJ1-4 and V is TRBV19, with D unresolved. The sequenced sample was peripheral blood. The TCR was taken from a man aged 60 to 75 with active COVID-19. The CDR3 loop is CASSAGEFRGEKLFF. The CDR3 bases are TGTGCCAGTAGTGCCGGGGAGTTCCGGGGTGAAAAACTGTTTTTT.